This T cell receptor beta chain was sequenced in a study of blood T cell repertoires in COVID-19. Study overall: COVID-19 samples, acute and convalescent, were from the United States, Italy and Spain. T cells, B-cell-depleted T cells, or PBMCs supplied cDNA or gDNA.

In Seattle, patients joined the study during active infection and were tracked longitudinally. Germline CDR1 is SGHTA and CDR2 is FQGNSA. This CDR3 is 14 amino acids long. Trimming pared 5 bases from V and 10 bases from J, leaving 19 bases between. In the source study's methods: Amplification with reference gene primers provided the estimates of nucleated cell counts. Sequencing was performed with immunoSEQ multiplex PCR; in TCRdb, only in-frame clones are kept and a portion is missing. The V and J calls and clone size were taken over from that table, and D and trimming were inferred from the DNA. The sample lists 450,000 or so clones, roughly nine tenths occurring once.

The V call is TRBV7-2, the J call TRBJ2-3; D might be TRBD2 (6 bases). Sequencing used peripheral blood. The clonotype was recovered from a man aged 18-30 years with COVID-19, enrolled during active disease. Here the CDR3 reads CASSPGTSAGSQYF. As DNA, the CDR3 is TGTGCCAGCAGCCCGGGGACTTCGGCGGGGTCGCAGTATTTT.